This T cell receptor (beta chain) emerged from a study of blood T cell repertoires in COVID-19. Looking at the study overall: From the United States, Italy and Spain came samples of acute and convalescent COVID-19.

The V gene end was trimmed by 3 bases and the J gene end by 4 bases; junction bases not matched to a gene: 6. This CDR3 is 15 amino acids long. Germline V gene sequence: CDR1 LGHDT, CDR2 YNNKEL (reference sequence). Sequenced by immunoSEQ multiplex PCR; TCRdb stores in-frame clones only, minus some. This sample has roughly 200,000 clones, with 87% found just once. This TCR was recovered from a man in his sixties with active or convalescent COVID-19. V gene TRBV3-1 (or the pseudogene TRBV3-2) combines with J gene TRBJ1-3; 7 nucleotides line up with TRBD1. The sample taken for sequencing was peripheral blood. The CDR3 DNA reads as TGTGCCAGCAGCCACGACCGGGACAGAGGAAACACCATATATTTT. As protein: CASSHDRDRGNTIYF.